The rows below give T cell receptor beta chains drawn from one sample of a study of immune cell composition in non-small cell lung cancer. The table came from immunoSEQ multiplex PCR; TCRdb's copy has only in-frame clones and leaves some out. The data contain about 2,900 clones, 81% of them singletons. This same sample was also part of a study on CD4 T cells in lung cancer.

Material: lung tumor tissue. These receptor sequences come from a human donor with non-small cell lung cancer. Both conserved end residues are part of each CDR3. Each record gives: V gene, CDR3 protein.

TRBV7-2 | CASSLATDRGREQYF
TRBV15 | CATSRDRVSNEQYF
TRBV2 | CASSEGPGHLNTEAFF
TRBV18 | CASSREAGYEQYF
TRBV5-5 | CASSLSIANQPQHF
TRBV4-1 | CASSQEPGGGREYGYTF
TRBV19 | CASGQQGANIQYF
TRBV18 | CASSPGQGGNTIYF
TRBV5-6 | CASSTRQALYEQYF
TRBV28 | CASRLTSGRSYEQYF
TRBV4-3 | CASSQDGGGDRATYEQYF
TRBV5-6 | CASSGGLAGGWETQYF
TRBV19 | CASAPGGAPDYEQYF
TRBV4-3 | CASSPNPGLATNEKLFF
TRBV10-3 | CAIGAGGRETQYF
TRBV10-1 | CASSGPGTPKKRGTEAFF
TRBV7-2 | CASSLGYEGNYGYTF
TRBV7-2 | CASSPTGGEQYF
TRBV6-6 | CASSYGPQPQHF
TRBV6-5 | CASSPGRVSTDTQYF
TRBV2 | CASKITGDKNTEAFF
TRBV30 | CAWSELAGGHLAPDTQYF
TRBV6-6 | CASSSSGTQETQYF
TRBV27 | CASSLQGEVNVLTF
TRBV5-4 | CASSPRGITDEQYF
TRBV7-8 | CASSLGHGQVNTEAFF
TRBV28 | CASIESTNTGELFF
TRBV6-5 | CASSVENRNTGELFF